Described below is a single T cell receptor (beta chain) sequence and its context. Repertoires were generated with immunoSEQ multiplex PCR, while TCRdb's copy carries only in-frame clones and drops some. The sample yields a few hundred thousand clones, approximately 81% seen once. Between the trimmed V and J ends, which lost 1 base and 1 base, there was a span of 11 bases. Germline V gives CDR1 SGHRS, CDR2 YFSETQ. CDR3 length equals 15 residues. Adults between roughly 18 and 89 years of age took part from approximately 24 US areas. Which cohort a participant joined came from the clinical history participants gave. Before they entered the study, exposed participants had met a COVID-19 case within 2 weeks. This specimen belongs to a study of blood T cell repertoires in COVID-19. At the level of the study: COVID-19 samples, acute and convalescent, were from the United States, Italy and Spain.

The gene calls are TRBV5-1 and TRBJ1-1; D unclear. The receptor's source is a woman aged 45 to 65 who had been exposed to COVID-19. Specimen: PBMCs or T cells enriched from blood (not recorded which). CDR3 coding DNA: TGCGCCAGCAGCTTGACCTATCCTTCGAACACTGAAGCTTTCTTT. Its protein is CASSLTYPSNTEAFF.